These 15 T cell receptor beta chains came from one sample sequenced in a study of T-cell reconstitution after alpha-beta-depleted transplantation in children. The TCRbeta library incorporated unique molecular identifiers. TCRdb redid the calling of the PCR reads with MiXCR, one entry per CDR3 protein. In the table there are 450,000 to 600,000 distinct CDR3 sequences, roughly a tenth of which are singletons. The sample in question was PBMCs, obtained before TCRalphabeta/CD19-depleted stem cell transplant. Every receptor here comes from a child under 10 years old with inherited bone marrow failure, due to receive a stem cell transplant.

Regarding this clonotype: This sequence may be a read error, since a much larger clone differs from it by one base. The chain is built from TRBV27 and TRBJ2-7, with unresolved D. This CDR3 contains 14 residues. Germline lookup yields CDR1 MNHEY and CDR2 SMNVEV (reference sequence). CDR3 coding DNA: TGTGCCAGCAGTTTAACCCCTGACTTCTACGACCAGTACTTC. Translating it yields CASSLTPDFYDQYF.

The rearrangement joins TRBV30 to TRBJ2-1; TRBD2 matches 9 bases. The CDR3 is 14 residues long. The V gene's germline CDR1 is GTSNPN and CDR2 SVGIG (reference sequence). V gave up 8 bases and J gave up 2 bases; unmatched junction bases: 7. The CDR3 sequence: CAAKTSGPYNEQFF. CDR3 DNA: TGTGCCGCAAAAACTAGCGGGCCCTACAATGAGCAGTTCTTC.

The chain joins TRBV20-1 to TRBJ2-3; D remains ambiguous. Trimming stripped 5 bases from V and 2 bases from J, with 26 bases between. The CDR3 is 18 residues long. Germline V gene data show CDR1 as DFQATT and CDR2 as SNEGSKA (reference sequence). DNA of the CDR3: TGCAGTGCTGCCGACCAAGCCCCCCCTATACCCTCCACAGATACGCAGTATTTT. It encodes CSAADQAPPIPSTDTQYF.

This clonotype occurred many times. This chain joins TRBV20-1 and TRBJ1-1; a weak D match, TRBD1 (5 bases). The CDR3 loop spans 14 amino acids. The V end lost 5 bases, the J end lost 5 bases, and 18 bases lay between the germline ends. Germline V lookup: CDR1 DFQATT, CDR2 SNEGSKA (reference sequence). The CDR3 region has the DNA TGCAGTGCTCGCCTCGGGGGTTCCGGGACTGAAGCTTTCTTT. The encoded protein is CSARLGGSGTEAFF.

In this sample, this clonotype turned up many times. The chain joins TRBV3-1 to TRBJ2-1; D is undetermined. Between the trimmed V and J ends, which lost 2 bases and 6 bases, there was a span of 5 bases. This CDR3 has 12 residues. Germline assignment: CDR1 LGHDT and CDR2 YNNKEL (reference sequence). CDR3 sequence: CASSQLGNEQFF. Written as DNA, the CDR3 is TGTGCCAGCAGCCAACTGGGCAATGAGCAGTTCTTC.

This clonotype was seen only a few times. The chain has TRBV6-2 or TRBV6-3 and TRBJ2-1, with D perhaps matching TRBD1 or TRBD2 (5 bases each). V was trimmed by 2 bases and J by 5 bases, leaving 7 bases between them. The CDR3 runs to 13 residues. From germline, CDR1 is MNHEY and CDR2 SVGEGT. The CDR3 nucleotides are TGTGCCAGCAGTTACGGGGACGACAATGAGCAGTTCTTC. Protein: CASSYGDDNEQFF.

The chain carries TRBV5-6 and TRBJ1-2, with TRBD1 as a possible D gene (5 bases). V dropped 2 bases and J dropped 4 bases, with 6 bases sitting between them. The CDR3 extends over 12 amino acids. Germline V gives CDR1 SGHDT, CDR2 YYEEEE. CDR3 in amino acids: CASSFGAYGYTF. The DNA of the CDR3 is TGTGCCAGCAGCTTCGGGGCCTATGGCTACACCTTC. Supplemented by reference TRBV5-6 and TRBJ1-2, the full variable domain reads DAGVTQSPTHLIKTRGQQVTLRCSPKSGHDTVSWYQQALGQGPQFIFQYYEEEERQRGNFPDRFSGHQFPNYSSELNVNALLLGDSALYLCASSFGAYGYTFGSGTRLTVV.

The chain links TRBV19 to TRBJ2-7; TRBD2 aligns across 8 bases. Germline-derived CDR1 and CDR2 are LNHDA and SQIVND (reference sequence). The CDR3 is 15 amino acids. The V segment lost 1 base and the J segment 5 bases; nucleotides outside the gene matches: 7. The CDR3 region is CASSIAGGPFHEQYF. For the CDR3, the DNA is TGTGCCAGTAGTATAGCGGGAGGGCCCTTCCACGAGCAGTACTTC.

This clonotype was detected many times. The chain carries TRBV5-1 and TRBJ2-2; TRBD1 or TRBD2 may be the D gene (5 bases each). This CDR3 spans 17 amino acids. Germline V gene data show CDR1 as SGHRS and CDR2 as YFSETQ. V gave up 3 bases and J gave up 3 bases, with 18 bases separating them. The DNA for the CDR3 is TGCGCCAGCAGCTACCGACGAGGGGCGACGGACACCGGGGAGCTGTTTTTT. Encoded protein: CASSYRRGATDTGELFF. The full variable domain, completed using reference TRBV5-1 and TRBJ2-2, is KAGVTQTPRYLIKTRGQQVTLSCSPISGHRSVSWYQQTPGQGLQFLFEYFSETQRNKGNFPGRFSGRQFSNSRSEMNVSTLELGDSALYLCASSYRRGATDTGELFFGEGSRLTVL.

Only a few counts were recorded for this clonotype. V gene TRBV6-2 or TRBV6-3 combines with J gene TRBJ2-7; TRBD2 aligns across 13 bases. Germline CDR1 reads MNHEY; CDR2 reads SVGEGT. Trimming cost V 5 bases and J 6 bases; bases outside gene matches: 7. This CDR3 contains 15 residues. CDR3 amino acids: CASSPQTSGRSEQYF. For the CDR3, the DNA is TGTGCCAGCAGTCCCCAGACTAGCGGGAGGAGCGAGCAGTACTTC.

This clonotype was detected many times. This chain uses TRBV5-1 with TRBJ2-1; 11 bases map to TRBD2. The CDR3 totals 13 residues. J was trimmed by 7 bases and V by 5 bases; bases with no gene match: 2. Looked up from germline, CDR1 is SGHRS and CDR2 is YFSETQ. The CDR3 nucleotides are TGCGCCAGCAGAGGGACTAGCGGTAATGAGCAGTTCTTC. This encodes CASRGTSGNEQFF. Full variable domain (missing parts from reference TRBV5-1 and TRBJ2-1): KAGVTQTPRYLIKTRGQQVTLSCSPISGHRSVSWYQQTPGQGLQFLFEYFSETQRNKGNFPGRFSGRQFSNSRSEMNVSTLELGDSALYLCASRGTSGNEQFFGPGTRLTVL.

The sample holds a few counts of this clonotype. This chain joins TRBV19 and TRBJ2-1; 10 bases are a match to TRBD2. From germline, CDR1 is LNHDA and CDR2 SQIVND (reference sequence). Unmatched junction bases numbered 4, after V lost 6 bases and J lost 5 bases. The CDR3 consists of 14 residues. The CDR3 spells CASRVTSGNNEQFF. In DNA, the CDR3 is TGTGCCAGTAGGGTAACTAGCGGGAACAATGAGCAGTTCTTC. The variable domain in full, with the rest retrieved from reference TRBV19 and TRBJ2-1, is DGGITQSPKYLFRKEGQNVTLSCEQNLNHDAMYWYRQDPGQGLRLIYYSQIVNDFQKGDIAEGYSVSREKKESFPLTVTSAQKNPTAFYLCASRVTSGNNEQFFGPGTRLTVL.

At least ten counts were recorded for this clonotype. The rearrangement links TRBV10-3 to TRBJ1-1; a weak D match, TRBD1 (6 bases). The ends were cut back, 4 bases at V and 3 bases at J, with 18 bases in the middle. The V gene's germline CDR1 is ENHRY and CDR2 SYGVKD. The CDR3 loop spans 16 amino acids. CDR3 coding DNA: TGTGCCATCAGTGGGTCAACGGGGGACATGTACACTGAAGCTTTCTTT. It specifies CAISGSTGDMYTEAFF.

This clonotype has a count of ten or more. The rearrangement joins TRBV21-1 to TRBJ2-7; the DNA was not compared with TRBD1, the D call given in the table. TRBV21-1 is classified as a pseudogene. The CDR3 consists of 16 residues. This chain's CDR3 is CASSKKETGSSYEQYF. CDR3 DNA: TGTGCCAGCAGCAAAAAGGAGACAGGTTCATCCTACGAGCAGTACTTC.

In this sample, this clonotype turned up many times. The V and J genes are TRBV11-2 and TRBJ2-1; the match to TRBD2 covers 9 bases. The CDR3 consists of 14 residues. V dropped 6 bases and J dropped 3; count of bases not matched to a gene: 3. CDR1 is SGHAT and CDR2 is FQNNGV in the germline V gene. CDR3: CASRPSGVYNEQFF. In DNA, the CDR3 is TGTGCCAGCAGGCCTAGCGGGGTCTACAATGAGCAGTTCTTC.